This entry is about one TCR beta chain. Its antigen remains unknown. The source of the sample is a study of lymphopenia after photon versus proton radiotherapy. Findings of the study overall: Photon-treated patients lost naive T cells and TCR diversity; proton-treated stayed stable. Survival link was tested only in deceased patients; proton benefit remains a possibility. After lymphocyte nadir, photon-treated repertoires showed oligoclonal expansion, especially CD8+ Temra.

From germline, CDR1 is LNHDA and CDR2 SQIVND (reference sequence). The CDR3 has 12 amino acids. Trimming cost V 3 bases and J 10 bases, with 11 bases left between them. Assay: immunoSEQ multiplex PCR; the TCRdb copy retains only in-frame clones and omits some. The profile shows about 34,000 clones, approximately 87% of them singletons. This clonotype was sampled from a woman between 65 and 79 years old with pancreatic cancer. Sample: peripheral blood, taken from a patient treated with proton-based radiotherapy. The genes are TRBV19 and TRBJ2-3, with no clear D. The CDR3 DNA follows: TGTGCCAGTAGTATCCCGAATAACCCGCAGTATTTT. This codes for CASSIPNNPQYF.